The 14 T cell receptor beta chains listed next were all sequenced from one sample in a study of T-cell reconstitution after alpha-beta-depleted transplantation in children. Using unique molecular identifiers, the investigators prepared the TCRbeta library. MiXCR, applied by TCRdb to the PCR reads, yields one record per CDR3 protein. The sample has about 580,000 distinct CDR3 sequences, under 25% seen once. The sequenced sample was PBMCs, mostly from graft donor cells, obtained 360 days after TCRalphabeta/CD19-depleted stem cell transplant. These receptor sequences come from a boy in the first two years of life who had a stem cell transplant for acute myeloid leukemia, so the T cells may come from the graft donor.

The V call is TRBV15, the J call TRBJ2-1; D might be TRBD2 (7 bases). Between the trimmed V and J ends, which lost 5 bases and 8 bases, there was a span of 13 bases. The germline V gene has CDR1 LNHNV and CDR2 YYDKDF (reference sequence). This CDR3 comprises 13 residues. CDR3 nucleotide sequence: TGTGCCACCAGCCAACTAGGGGGGGATGAGCAGTTCTTC. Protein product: CATSQLGGDEQFF.

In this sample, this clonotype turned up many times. The DNA of the CDR3 is TGCGCCAGCAGCCAAGATCGTGGACAGGCGGCTTCACCCCTCCACTTT. It translates to CASSQDRGQAASPLHF. The genes are TRBV4-3 and TRBJ1-6, with 7 bases fitting TRBD1. The CDR3 is 16 residues long. V lost 0 bases and J lost 9; bases outside the gene matches: 8. The germline V gene encodes CDR1 LGHNA and CDR2 YSLEER.

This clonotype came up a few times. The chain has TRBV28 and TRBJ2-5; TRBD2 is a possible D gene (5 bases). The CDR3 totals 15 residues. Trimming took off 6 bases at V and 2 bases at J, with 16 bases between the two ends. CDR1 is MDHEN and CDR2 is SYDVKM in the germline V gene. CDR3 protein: CASRGSELAQETQYF. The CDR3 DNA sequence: TGTGCCAGCAGGGGGAGCGAGTTAGCACAAGAGACCCAGTACTTC.

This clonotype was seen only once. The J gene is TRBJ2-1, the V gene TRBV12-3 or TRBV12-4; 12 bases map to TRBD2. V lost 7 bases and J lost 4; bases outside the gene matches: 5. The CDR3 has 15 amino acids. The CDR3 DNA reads TGTGCCAGCATCCCTAGCGGGGGGGTATACAATGAGCAGTTCTTC. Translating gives CASIPSGGVYNEQFF.

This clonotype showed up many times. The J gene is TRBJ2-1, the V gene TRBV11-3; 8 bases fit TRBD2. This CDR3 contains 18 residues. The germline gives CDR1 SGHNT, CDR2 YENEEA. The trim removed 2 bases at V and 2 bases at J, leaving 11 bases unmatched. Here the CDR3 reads CASSLFGGAIVTYNEQFF. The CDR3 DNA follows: TGTGCCAGCAGCTTATTCGGGGGGGCTATTGTGACCTACAATGAGCAGTTCTTC.

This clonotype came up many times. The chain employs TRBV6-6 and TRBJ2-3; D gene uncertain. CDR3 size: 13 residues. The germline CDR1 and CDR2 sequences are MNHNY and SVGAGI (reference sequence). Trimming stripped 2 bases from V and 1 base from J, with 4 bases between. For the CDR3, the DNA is TGTGCCAGCAGTTACCGGCGCACAGATACGCAGTATTTT. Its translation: CASSYRRTDTQYF.

The CDR3, as DNA: TGTGCCAGCAGCCCGACCCCACAGGGGAACTATGGCTACACCTTC. This translates into CASSPTPQGNYGYTF. This sequence joins TRBV7-6 and TRBJ1-2, with TRBD1 identical over 7 bases. The CDR3 is 15 amino acids. Looked up from germline, CDR1 is SGHVS and CDR2 is FNYEAQ. The ends lost 5 bases at V and 2 bases at J; junction bases unmatched: 8.

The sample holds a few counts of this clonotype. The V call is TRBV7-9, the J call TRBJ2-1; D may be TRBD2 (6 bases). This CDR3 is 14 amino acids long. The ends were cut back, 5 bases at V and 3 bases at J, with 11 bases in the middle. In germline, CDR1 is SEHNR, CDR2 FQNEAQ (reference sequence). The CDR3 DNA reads TGTGCCAGCAGCGGGGGGTTAGGCTACAATGAGCAGTTCTTC. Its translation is CASSGGLGYNEQFF. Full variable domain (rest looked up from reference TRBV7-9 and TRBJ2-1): DTGVSQNPRHKITKRGQNVTFRCDPISEHNRLYWYRQTLGQGPEFLTYFQNEAQLEKSRLLSDRFSAERPKGSFSTLEIQRTEQGDSAMYLCASSGGLGYNEQFFGPGTRLTVL.

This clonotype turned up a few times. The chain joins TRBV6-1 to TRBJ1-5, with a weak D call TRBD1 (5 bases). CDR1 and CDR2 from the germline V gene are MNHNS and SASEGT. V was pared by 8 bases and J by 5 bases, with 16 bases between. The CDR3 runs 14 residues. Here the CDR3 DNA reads TGTGCCAGCTCGTCTTTGGGGCCGGATCAGCCCCAGCATTTT. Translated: CASSSLGPDQPQHF.

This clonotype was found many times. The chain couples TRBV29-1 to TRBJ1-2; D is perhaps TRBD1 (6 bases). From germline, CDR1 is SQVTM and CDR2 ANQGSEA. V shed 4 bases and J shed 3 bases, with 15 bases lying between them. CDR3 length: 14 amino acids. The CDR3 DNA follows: TGCAGCGTTGCCCCCCGTCAGGGGTACTATGGCTACACCTTC. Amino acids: CSVAPRQGYYGYTF.

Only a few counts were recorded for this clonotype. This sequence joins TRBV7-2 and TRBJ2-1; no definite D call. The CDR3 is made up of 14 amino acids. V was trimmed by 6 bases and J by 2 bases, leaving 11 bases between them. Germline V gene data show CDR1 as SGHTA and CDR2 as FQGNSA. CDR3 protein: CASRVPYTYNEQFF. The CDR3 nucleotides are TGTGCCAGCAGGGTCCCCTATACCTACAATGAGCAGTTCTTC.

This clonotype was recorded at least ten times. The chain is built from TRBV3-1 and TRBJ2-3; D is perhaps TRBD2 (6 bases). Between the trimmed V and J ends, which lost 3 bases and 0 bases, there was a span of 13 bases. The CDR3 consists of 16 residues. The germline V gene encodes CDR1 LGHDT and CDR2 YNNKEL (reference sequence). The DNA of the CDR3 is TGTGCCAGCAGCCAGTGGGTTGGGAGGAGCACAGATACGCAGTATTTT. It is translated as CASSQWVGRSTDTQYF.

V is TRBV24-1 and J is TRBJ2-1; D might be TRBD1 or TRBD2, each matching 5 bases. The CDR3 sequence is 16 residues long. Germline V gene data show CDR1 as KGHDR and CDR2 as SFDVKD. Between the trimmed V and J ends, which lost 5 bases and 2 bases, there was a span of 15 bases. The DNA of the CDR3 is TGTGCCACCAGTGGGGCCGAGGGGACGGCCTACAATGAGCAGTTCTTC. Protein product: CATSGAEGTAYNEQFF.

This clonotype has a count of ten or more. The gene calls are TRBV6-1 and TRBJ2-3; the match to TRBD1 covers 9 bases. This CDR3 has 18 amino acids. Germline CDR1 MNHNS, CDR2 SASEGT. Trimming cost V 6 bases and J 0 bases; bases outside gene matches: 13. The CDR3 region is CASSVLNRGLGSTDTQYF. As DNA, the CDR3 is TGTGCCAGCAGCGTACTTAACAGGGGGCTGGGTAGCACAGATACGCAGTATTTT.